This TCR beta chain appears in the sequencing data of a study of vaccination and CD4 T cells after COVID-19. Background on the study: The convalescent group had six males, four females, seven Caucasians, two Asians, one multiracial.

Scientists ran DNA taken from cultured CD4+ T cells through the Oncomine TCR Beta short-read assay for sequencing. DNA came from CD4+ T cells after culture. TCRdb redid the calling of the PCR reads with MiXCR, one entry per CDR3 protein. The sample contains about 20,000 distinct CDR3 sequences, about 56% of which appear only once. Treatment here: roughly ten-day PBMC culture with coronavirus spike peptide pools or control peptides (ViraFEST assay). Culture of a few million PBMCs per well took place with around 10 IU/ml IL-2 and 10 ug/ml peptide pools. This CDR3 spans 12 amino acids. Germline V gene sequence: CDR1 MNHNS, CDR2 SASEGT. V lost 10 bases to trimming and J lost 3 bases, with 12 bases between them. On this clonotype itself: Its target is not known.

V usage is TRBV6-1 and J usage is TRBJ1-1; maybe TRBD1 (6 bases). This receptor was obtained from a human donor who had recovered from COVID-19. The sequencing here drew on CD4+ T cells from blood, cultured in vitro, taken before SARS-CoV-2 vaccination. The CDR3 loop reads CATGDTYTEAFF. The CDR3 nucleotides are TGTGCCACCGGGGACACCTACACTGAAGCTTTCTTT.